This T cell receptor beta chain was obtained from a study of cytomegalovirus exposure and HLA in healthy donors. The study ran its PCR with 60 Vbeta and 13 Jbeta primers. Here immunoSEQ multiplex PCR was the method, and the copy in TCRdb shows in-frame clones only, minus some. The sample consists of around 70,000 clones, 70% to 90% of them appearing once. Study-level points and caveats: In an earlier analysis, in some 500 donors, most V segments appeared productive either ~87% or ~30% of the time. Testing in vitro showed three CMV-associated chains specific for CMV antigens. Association of a missense DCLRE1C variant with TCR beta V- and J-gene trimming was reported in a later analysis.

In the case of this clone: The antigen remains undetermined.

The junction had 2 bases not matched to a gene; V was cut back by 2 bases and J by 0 bases. Per the germline V gene, CDR1 is SEHNR and CDR2 is FQNEAQ (reference sequence). The CDR3 length is 15 residues. The receptor was isolated from a young woman in good health and CMV-seronegative. J is TRBJ2-3 and V is TRBV7-9; 7 bases agree with TRBD2. Material for sequencing was PBMCs. The CDR3 region has the DNA TGTGCCAGCAGCTTAACGGGAGGTAGCACAGATACGCAGTATTTT. This gives the protein CASSLTGGSTDTQYF.